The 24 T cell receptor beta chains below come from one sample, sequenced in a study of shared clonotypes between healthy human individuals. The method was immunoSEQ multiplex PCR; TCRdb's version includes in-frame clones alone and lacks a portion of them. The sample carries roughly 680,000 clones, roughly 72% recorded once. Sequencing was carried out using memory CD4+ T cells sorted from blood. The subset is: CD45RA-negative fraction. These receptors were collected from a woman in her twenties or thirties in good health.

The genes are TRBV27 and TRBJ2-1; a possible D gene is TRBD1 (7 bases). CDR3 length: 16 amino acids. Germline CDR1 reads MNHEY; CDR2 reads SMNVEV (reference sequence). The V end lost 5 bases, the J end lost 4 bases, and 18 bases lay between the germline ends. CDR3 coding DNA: TGTGCCAGCAGTCCCGGACTACTCAGGGGGTACAATGAGCAGTTCTTC. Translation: CASSPGLLRGYNEQFF.

The CDR3 sequence is CASSPLTGAYYGYTF. In DNA, the CDR3 is TGTGCCAGCAGCCCCCTGACAGGGGCCTACTATGGCTACACCTTC. V gene TRBV7-2 combines with J gene TRBJ1-2, with TRBD1 matching 8 bases. V shed 5 bases, J shed 3 bases, and the junction held 8 bases outside the gene matches. The CDR3 totals 15 residues. The germline V gene has CDR1 SGHTA and CDR2 FQGNSA.

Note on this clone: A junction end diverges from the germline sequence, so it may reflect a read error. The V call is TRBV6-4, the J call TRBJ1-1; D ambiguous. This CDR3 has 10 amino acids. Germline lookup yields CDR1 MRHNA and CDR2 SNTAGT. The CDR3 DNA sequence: TGCGCCGGCGTCCTAGGTGAAGCTTTCTTT. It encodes CAGVLGEAFF.

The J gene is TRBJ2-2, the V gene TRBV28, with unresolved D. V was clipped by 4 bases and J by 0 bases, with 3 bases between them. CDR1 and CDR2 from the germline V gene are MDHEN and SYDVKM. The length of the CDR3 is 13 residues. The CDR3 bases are TGTGCCAGCAGTTGGGCGAACACCGGGGAGCTGTTTTTT. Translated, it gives CASSWANTGELFF. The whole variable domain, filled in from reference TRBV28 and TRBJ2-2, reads DVKVTQSSRYLVKRTGEKVFLECVQDMDHENMFWYRQDPGLGLRLIYFSYDVKMKEKGDIPEGYSVSREKKERFSLILESASTNQTSMYLCASSWANTGELFFGEGSRLTVL.

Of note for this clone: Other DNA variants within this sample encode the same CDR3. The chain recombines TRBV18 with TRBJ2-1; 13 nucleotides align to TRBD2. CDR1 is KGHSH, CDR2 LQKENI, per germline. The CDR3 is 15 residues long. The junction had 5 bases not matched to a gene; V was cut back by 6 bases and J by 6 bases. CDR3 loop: CASSRTSGRANEQFF. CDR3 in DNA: TGTGCCAGCTCGCGTACTAGCGGGAGGGCCAATGAGCAGTTCTTC.

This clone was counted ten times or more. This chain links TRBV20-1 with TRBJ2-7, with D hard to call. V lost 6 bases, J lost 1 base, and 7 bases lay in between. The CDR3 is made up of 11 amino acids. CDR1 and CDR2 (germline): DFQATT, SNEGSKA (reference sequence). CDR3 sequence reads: CSAAQSYEQYF. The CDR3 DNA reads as TGCAGTGCCGCCCAGTCCTACGAGCAGTACTTC.

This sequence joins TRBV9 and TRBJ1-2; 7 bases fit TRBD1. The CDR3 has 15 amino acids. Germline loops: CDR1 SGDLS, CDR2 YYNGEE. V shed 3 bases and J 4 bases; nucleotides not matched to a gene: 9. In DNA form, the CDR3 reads TGTGCCAGCAGCGCCCTCTCGACAGGGCTCTATGGCTACACCTTC. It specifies CASSALSTGLYGYTF.

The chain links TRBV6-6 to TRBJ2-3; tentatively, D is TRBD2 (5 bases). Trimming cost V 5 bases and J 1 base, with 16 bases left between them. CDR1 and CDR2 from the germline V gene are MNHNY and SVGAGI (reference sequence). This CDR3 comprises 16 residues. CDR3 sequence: CASSKEGVPGTDTQYF. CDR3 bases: TGTGCCAGCAGTAAAGAGGGAGTTCCTGGCACAGATACGCAGTATTTT.

The CDR3 bases are TGTGCCAGCAGTGAGGAGCGTATGGGGACCTACGAGCAGTACTTC. This translates into CASSEERMGTYEQYF. V usage is TRBV2 and J usage is TRBJ2-7; D remains unclear. CDR1 is SNHLY and CDR2 is FYNNEI in the germline V gene. The CDR3 spans 15 residues. Trimming took off 3 bases at V and 2 bases at J, with 14 bases between the two ends.

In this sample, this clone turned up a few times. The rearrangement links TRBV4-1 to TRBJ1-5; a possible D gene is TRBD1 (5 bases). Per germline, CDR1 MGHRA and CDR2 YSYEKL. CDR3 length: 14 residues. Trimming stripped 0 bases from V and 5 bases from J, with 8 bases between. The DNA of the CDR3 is TGCGCCAGCAGCCAAGATACAGGACATCAGCCCCAGCATTTT. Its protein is CASSQDTGHQPQHF.

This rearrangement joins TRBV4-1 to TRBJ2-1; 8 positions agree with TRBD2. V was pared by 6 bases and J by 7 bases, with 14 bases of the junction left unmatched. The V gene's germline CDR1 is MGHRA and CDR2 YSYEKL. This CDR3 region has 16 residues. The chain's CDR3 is CASREVGTRLQNEQFF. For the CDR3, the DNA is TGCGCCAGCAGGGAGGTTGGGACTAGACTACAAAATGAGCAGTTCTTC.

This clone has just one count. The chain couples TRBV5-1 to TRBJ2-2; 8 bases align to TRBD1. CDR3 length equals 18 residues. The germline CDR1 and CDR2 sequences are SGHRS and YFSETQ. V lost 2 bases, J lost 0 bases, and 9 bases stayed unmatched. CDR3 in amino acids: CASSLHAVRGPNTGELFF. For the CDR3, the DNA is TGCGCCAGCAGCTTACACGCGGTCAGGGGGCCGAACACCGGGGAGCTGTTTTTT.

The CDR3 DNA follows: TGTGCCAGCAGCTTAGAGGCTTCCTACGAGCAGTACTTC. As protein: CASSLEASYEQYF. This chain links TRBV11-3 with TRBJ2-7; D call uncertain. The V end was cut by 0 bases, the J end by 1 base, with 4 bases between. Germline CDR1 SGHNT, CDR2 YENEEA. The CDR3 is made up of 13 amino acids.

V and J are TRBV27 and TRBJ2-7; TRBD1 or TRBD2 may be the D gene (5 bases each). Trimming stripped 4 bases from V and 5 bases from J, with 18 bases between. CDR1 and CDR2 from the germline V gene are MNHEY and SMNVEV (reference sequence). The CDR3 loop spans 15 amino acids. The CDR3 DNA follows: TGTGCCAGCAGTTCCGGGCCCTGGGGGAACAACGAGCAGTACTTC. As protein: CASSSGPWGNNEQYF.

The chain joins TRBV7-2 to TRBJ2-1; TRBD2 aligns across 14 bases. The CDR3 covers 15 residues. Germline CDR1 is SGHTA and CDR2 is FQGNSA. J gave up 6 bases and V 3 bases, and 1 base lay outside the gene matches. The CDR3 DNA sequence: TGTGCCAGCAGCTTGACTAGCGGGAGGGTCAATGAGCAGTTCTTC. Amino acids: CASSLTSGRVNEQFF.

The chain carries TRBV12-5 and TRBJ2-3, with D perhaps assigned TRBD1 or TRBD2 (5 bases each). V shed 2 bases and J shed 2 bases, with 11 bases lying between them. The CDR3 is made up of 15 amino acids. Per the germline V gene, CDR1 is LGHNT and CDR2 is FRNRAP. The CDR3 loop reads CASGLQPGPTDTQYF. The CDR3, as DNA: TGTGCTAGTGGTTTGCAACCGGGACCCACAGATACGCAGTATTTT.

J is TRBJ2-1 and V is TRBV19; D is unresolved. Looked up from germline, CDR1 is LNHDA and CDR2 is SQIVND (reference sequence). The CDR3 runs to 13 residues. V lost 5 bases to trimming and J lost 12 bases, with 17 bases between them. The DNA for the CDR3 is TGTGCCAGTAGTTCGCAGCCCGATGAAGTGCAGTTCTTC. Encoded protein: CASSSQPDEVQFF.

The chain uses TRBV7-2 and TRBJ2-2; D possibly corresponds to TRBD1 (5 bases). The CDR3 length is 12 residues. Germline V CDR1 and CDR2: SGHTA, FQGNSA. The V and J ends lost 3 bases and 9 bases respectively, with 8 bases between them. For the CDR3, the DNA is TGTGCCAGCAGCTTGCAGGGCTGGGAGCTGTTTTTT. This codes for CASSLQGWELFF.

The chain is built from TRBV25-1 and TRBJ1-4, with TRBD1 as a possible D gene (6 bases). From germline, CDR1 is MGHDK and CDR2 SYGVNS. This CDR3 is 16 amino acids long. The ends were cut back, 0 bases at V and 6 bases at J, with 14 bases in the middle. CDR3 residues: CASSEYTRGWDEKLFF. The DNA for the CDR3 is TGTGCCAGCAGTGAATATACGAGGGGGTGGGATGAAAAACTGTTTTTT.

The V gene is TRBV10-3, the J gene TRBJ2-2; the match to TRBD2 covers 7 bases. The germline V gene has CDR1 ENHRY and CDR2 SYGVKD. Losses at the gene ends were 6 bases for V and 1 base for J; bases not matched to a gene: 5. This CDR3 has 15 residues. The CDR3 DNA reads TGTGCCATCAGATCCGCTAGCGGGAACACCGGGGAGCTGTTTTTT. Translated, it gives CAIRSASGNTGELFF.

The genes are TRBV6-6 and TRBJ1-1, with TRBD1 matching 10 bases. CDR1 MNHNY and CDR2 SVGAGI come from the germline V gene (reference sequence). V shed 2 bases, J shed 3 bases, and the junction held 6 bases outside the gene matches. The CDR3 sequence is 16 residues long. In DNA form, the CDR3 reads TGTGCCAGCAGTTACGCACACGGACAGGGGGACACTGAAGCTTTCTTT. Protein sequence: CASSYAHGQGDTEAFF.

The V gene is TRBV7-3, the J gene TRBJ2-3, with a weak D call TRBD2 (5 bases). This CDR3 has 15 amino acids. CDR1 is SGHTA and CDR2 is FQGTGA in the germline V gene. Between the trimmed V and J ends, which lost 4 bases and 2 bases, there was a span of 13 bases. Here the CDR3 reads CASSSDYLSTDTQYF. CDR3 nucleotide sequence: TGTGCCAGCAGCTCTGACTACTTGTCCACAGATACGCAGTATTTT. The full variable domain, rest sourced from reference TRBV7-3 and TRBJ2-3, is GAGVSQTPSNKVTEKGKYVELRCDPISGHTALYWYRQSLGQGPEFLIYFQGTGAADDSGLPNDRFFAVRPEGSVSTLKIQRTERGDSAVYLCASSSDYLSTDTQYFGPGTRLTVL.

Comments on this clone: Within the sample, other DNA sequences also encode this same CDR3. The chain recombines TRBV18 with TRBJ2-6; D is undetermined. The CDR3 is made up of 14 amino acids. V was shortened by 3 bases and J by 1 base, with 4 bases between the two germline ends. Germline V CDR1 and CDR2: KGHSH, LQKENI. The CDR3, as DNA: TGTGCCAGCTCACCGTTGTCTGGGGCCAACGTCCTGACTTTC. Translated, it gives CASSPLSGANVLTF.

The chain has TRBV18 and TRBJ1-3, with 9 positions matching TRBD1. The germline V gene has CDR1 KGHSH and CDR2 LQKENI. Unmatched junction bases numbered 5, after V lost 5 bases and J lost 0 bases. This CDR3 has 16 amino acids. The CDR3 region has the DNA TGTGCCAGCTCATCCGGGACAGGGTTCTCTGGAAACACCATATATTTT. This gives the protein CASSSGTGFSGNTIYF.